Listed below are T cell receptor beta chains from one sample, sequenced in a study of cytomegalovirus exposure and HLA in healthy donors. The table came from immunoSEQ multiplex PCR; TCRdb's copy has only in-frame clones and leaves some out. The sample comprises 150,000 or so clones, about 84% of which are singletons, and 2% to 2.5% rests with the top ten. Material for sequencing was PBMCs. The receptors come from a man over 45 in good health and CMV-seronegative. Each CDR3 is given without its conserved first and last residue. The D gene is left open where the match is weak.

cdr3_length | j_call | v_call | d_call | cdr3_aa
15 | TRBJ2-1 | TRBV7-2 | TRBD2 | ASSLAGRTSPYNEQF
9 | TRBJ2-7 | TRBV20-1 | - | SVRGSYEQY
13 | TRBJ1-6 | TRBV14 | TRBD1 | ASSQDRQGVSPLH
9 | TRBJ2-4 | TRBV2 | - | ASRVSDIQY
12 | TRBJ2-7 | TRBV6-1 | TRBD1 | ASLGRQGAKEQY
11 | TRBJ1-1 | TRBV7-2 | - | ASSLGTPYWAF
13 | TRBJ2-7 | TRBV11-3 | TRBD2 | ASSLGGLAGGEQY
13 | TRBJ1-2 | TRBV7-9 | TRBD1 | ASSEPQGALYGYT
14 | TRBJ1-4 | TRBV28 | TRBD1 | ASSRQGSTTNEKLF
10 | TRBJ1-3 | TRBV7-9 | - | ASSSYRAPIY
12 | TRBJ2-1 | TRBV29-1 | TRBD2 | SVGRGGIFNEQF
14 | TRBJ2-5 | TRBV12-5 | TRBD1 | ASGPGDRVKGETQY
14 | TRBJ1-2 | TRBV2 | - | ASSDDSLNSNYGYT
11 | TRBJ1-2 | TRBV30 | - | AWSSTANYGYT
13 | TRBJ1-2 | TRBV6-1 | - | ASSVGHRFFYGYT
15 | TRBJ2-3 | TRBV11-3 | - | ASSLDRETAKLDTQY
13 | TRBJ2-2 | TRBV5-4 | - | ASSSNGVNTGELF
12 | TRBJ1-4 | TRBV29-1 | - | SAGGTGHQGKLF
11 | TRBJ2-3 | TRBV19 | TRBD2 | ASSPLARDTQY
11 | TRBJ2-5 | TRBV19 | - | ASSGELKETQY
12 | TRBJ2-7 | TRBV5-1 | TRBD1 | ASSSGTGSAEQY
10 | TRBJ1-2 | TRBV5-1 | TRBD1 | ASSVDRAGYT
13 | TRBJ1-6 | TRBV7-6 | - | ASSLAGGGNSPLH